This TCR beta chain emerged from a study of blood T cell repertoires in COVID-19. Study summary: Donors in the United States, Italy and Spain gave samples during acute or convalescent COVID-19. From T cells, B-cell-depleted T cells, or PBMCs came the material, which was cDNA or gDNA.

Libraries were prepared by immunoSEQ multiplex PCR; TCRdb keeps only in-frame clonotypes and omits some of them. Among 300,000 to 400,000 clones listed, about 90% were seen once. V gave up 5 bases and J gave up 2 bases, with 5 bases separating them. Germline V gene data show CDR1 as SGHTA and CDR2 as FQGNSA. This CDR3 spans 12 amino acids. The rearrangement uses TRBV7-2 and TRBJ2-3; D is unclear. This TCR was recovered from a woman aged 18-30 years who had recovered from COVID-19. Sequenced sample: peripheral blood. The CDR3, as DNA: TGTGCCAGCAGCCCGTTCACAGATACGCAGTATTTT. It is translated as CASSPFTDTQYF.